This T cell receptor beta chain emerged from a study of blood T cell repertoires in COVID-19. On the study more broadly: Material from acute and convalescent COVID-19 was sourced from the United States, Italy and Spain. From T cells, B-cell-depleted T cells, or PBMCs came the material, which was cDNA or gDNA.

Assay used: immunoSEQ multiplex PCR; TCRdb lists only in-frame clones, some missing. The data contain approximately 75,000 clones, about 74% of them singletons. From germline, CDR1 is SGHAT and CDR2 FQNNGV. V lost 4 bases, J lost 6 bases, and 11 bases stayed unmatched. The CDR3 consists of 17 residues. The sequence was obtained from a human donor with acute or convalescent COVID-19. The donor label of this sample is uncertain. The V call is TRBV11-2, the J call TRBJ2-1; 11 positions agree with TRBD2. Source material: peripheral blood. CDR3 sequence: CASSSIRSGRALNEQFF. CDR3 nucleotides: TGTGCCAGCAGCTCGATCCGTAGCGGGAGGGCCCTCAATGAGCAGTTCTTC.